These 9 T cell receptor beta chains originate from one sample sequenced in a study of glioma-infiltrating T cells. The iRepertoire nested amplicon-rescue multiplex PCR amplified TCR alpha and beta CDR3s from RNA. TCRdb re-called the multiplex PCR reads with MiXCR, one entry per CDR3 protein. In the table there are about 190,000 distinct CDR3 sequences, roughly a third of which are singletons. Sequenced sample: glioma tissue, nonneoplastic brain tissue, or PBMCs (not recorded which). Source of these receptors: a human donor with low-grade glioma or glioblastoma, undergoing nonglioma brain surgery, or in good health (not recorded which).

This clonotype has ten or more counts. The chain recombines TRBV7-2 with TRBJ2-1; possibly TRBD1 for D (5 bases). The CDR3 extends over 15 amino acids. Germline CDR1 SGHTA, CDR2 FQGNSA. The V end was cut by 6 bases, the J end by 0 bases, with 12 bases between. Written as DNA, the CDR3 is TGTGCCAGCAGACCCGACAGTACCTCCTACAATGAGCAGTTCTTC. Translated: CASRPDSTSYNEQFF.

Many counts were recorded for this clonotype. This chain connects TRBV7-2 to TRBJ2-1; 9 bases are a match to TRBD2. The trim removed 1 base at V and 7 bases at J, leaving 5 bases unmatched. CDR1 SGHTA and CDR2 FQGNSA come from the germline V gene. This CDR3 is built from 15 residues. CDR3 nucleotide sequence: TGTGCCAGCAGCTTAGTCGGCGGGAGGGAGAATGAGCAGTTCTTC. This translates into CASSLVGGRENEQFF.

This clonotype was counted only a few times. One base away lies a much larger clone, so this may be a sequencing read error. The chain uses TRBV7-2 and TRBJ2-3, with D unresolved. The germline gives CDR1 SGHTA, CDR2 FQGNSA. V lost 5 bases and J lost 7, with 16 bases in between. CDR3 length: 14 amino acids. CDR3 sequence: CASSLTTVLYTQYF. The CDR3 nucleotides are TGTGCCAGCAGCCTAACCACTGTACTGTATACGCAGTATTTT. The whole variable domain, remainder taken from reference TRBV7-2 and TRBJ2-3, is GAGVSQSPSNKVTEKGKDVELRCDPISGHTALYWYRQSLGQGLEFLIYFQGNSAPDKSGLPSDRFSAERTGGSVSTLTIQRTQQEDSAVYLCASSLTTVLYTQYFGPGTRLTVL.

The table lists this clonotype with many counts. The V gene is TRBV16, the J gene TRBJ1-1, with D maybe TRBD1 (5 bases). The CDR3 contains 13 residues. The V gene's germline CDR1 is KGHSY and CDR2 FQNENV. V lost 5 bases and J 1 base, leaving 8 bases between the germline ends. The CDR3 sequence: CASSEQENTEAFF. DNA of the CDR3: TGTGCCAGCAGCGAACAGGAGAACACTGAAGCTTTCTTT.

The chain recombines TRBV6-2 or TRBV6-3 with TRBJ2-3; 13 bases fit TRBD2. Losses at the gene ends were 7 bases for V and 5 bases for J; bases not matched to a gene: 18. Germline V gene lookup returns CDR1 MNHEY and CDR2 SVGEGT. This CDR3 region has 19 residues. DNA for the CDR3: TGTGCCAGCATCGGGACTAGCGGGGTATTCGGACATAGCGAAGATACGCAGTATTTT. This gives the protein CASIGTSGVFGHSEDTQYF.

The chain joins TRBV28 to TRBJ1-1; D is unresolved. The CDR3 length is 14 residues. V was cut by 6 bases and J by 2 bases, with 13 bases left in between. Germline V lookup: CDR1 MDHEN, CDR2 SYDVKM. This CDR3 is CASRVWALNTEAFF. CDR3 bases: TGTGCCAGCAGGGTATGGGCCTTAAACACTGAAGCTTTCTTT. The variable domain in full, completed from reference TRBV28 and TRBJ1-1, reads DVKVTQSSRYLVKRTGEKVFLECVQDMDHENMFWYRQDPGLGLRLIYFSYDVKMKEKGDIPEGYSVSREKKERFSLILESASTNQTSMYLCASRVWALNTEAFFGQGTRLTVV.

CDR3 protein: CASSLRRESTMYF. CDR3 bases: TGTGCCAGCAGTTTAAGGCGGGAGAGTACGATGTACTTC. V is TRBV12-3 or TRBV12-4 and J is TRBJ2-7, with TRBD2 identical over 7 bases. The CDR3 sequence is 13 residues long. With 2 bases clipped from V and 12 bases from J, the junction kept 10 bases outside the gene matches.

This clonotype was counted ten times or more. The chain links TRBV4-1 to TRBJ1-2; D is perhaps TRBD1 (6 bases). Trimming removed 6 bases from V and 4 bases from J, with 15 bases in between. CDR3 length: 14 residues. Germline V gene lookup returns CDR1 MGHRA and CDR2 YSYEKL. The CDR3 loop is CASSHQGKFYGYTF. The CDR3 DNA reads as TGCGCCAGCAGTCACCAGGGGAAGTTCTATGGCTACACCTTC.

Concerning this clonotype: A much larger clone lies one base from this, so it may be a read error. The V and J genes are TRBV7-2 and TRBJ2-1; 7 bases match TRBD2. Trimming removed 2 bases from V and 9 bases from J; junction bases left unmatched: 16. Per the germline V gene, CDR1 is SGHTA and CDR2 is FQGNSA. This CDR3 spans 17 amino acids. In DNA, the CDR3 is TGTGCCAGCAGCTTAATTGGTGGGGACTATCCTACGGGTGAGCAGTTCTTC. It specifies CASSLIGGDYPTGEQFF.